This note documents a single T cell receptor beta chain sequence. Antigen specificity is unknown. The authors ran a second PCR of roughly 6 to 12 cycles using a sample-barcoded 5' primer and a J-beta primer mix. Each cDNA molecule received a tag from a template-switch adaptor that had 12 random nucleotides. TCRdb reanalysed the 5' RACE reads using MiXCR and keeps one entry per CDR3 protein. The sample gives about 1.8 million distinct CDR3 sequences, 49% of which show up once; roughly 2.1% is in the top ten. Germline V gene sequence: CDR1 MDHEN, CDR2 SYDVKM. V lost 5 bases, J lost 6 bases, and 6 bases stayed unmatched. The CDR3 extends over 14 amino acids. This sample is drawn from a study of blood T cells in healthy people across ages. Study observations and caveats: Diversity was higher, and naive CD4+ cells more numerous, in long-lived donors than in aged donors. While age rose, TCR beta diversity per million T cells dropped in a roughly linear way.

Each sample had at least 6 million PBMCs isolated. The clonotype comes from a woman aged 40 to 49 in good health. The genes are TRBV28 and TRBJ2-1; TRBD1 agrees at 8 bases. Sequenced: blood. CDR3 bases: TGTGCCAGCAGTGCGGGACAGGAGGCCAATGAGCAGTTCTTC. Its translation is CASSAGQEANEQFF.